This is a list of T cell receptor beta chains from one sample in a study of vaccination effects on CD4 cells after COVID-19. The repertoire was sequenced with immunoSEQ multiplex PCR; TCRdb's copy has only in-frame clones and lacks some. The sample lists 77,000 or so clones; about four fifths were seen once. Antigens of these TCRs are unknown. Specimen: CD4+ T cells from PBMCs cultured with SARS-CoV-2 spike peptides, collected before COVID-19 vaccination. These receptors came from a human donor who received a COVID-19 vaccine. CDR3s include the opening cysteine and the closing phenylalanine or tryptophan. D genes are given only for firm matches. Size is stated for part of the rows, as once, few or many counts, or as a class when the clone is expanded.

clone_size j_call d_call v_call cdr3_nt cdr3_aa
- TRBJ2-1 TRBD1 TRBV12-5 TGTGCTAGTGGTTTGCTGCCGGGACAGGGGGTAGGAAATGAGCAGTTCTTC CASGLLPGQGVGNEQFF
- TRBJ2-2 - TRBV24-1 TGTGCCACCAGTGATTTTGGAGTCGGGGAGCTGTTTTTT CATSDFGVGELFF
- TRBJ2-5 TRBD2 TRBV6-5 TGTGCCAGCAACCGCGGGGGAGTAAAGACCCAGTACTTC CASNRGGVKTQYF
few TRBJ2-4 - TRBV14 TGTGCCAGCAGCCAAGGGACAGCCAACATTCAGTACTTC CASSQGTANIQYF
- TRBJ2-3 TRBD1 TRBV2 TGTGCCAGCATTCGGGACAGGAGAAGCACAGATACGCAGTATTTT CASIRDRRSTDTQYF
- TRBJ2-3 TRBD2 TRBV4-2 TGTGCCAGCAGCCAAGGAACTAGCGAGGGAGATACGCAGTATTTT CASSQGTSEGDTQYF
few TRBJ2-1 - TRBV5-4 TGTGCCAGCAGCTCTAAGCAAGGCGAGCAGTTCTTC CASSSKQGEQFF
- TRBJ2-1 TRBD2 TRBV3-1/TRBV3-2 TGTGCCAGCAGCCTCGCGGGGGCGGGGGGGCGCAATGAGCAGTTCTTC CASSLAGAGGRNEQFF
few TRBJ2-2 - TRBV4-1 TGCGCCAGCAGCCAGGAGACCCGAGGACAGATTGGGTCCGGGGAGCTGTTTTTT CASSQETRGQIGSGELFF
- TRBJ2-5 - TRBV2 TGTGCCAGCAGTCAGGGGGGAGAGACCCAGTACTTC CASSQGGETQYF
- TRBJ1-5 - TRBV5-1 TGCGCCAGCAGCTTGGAAGGGACATCCCAGGGAGAGCCCCAGCATTTT CASSLEGTSQGEPQHF
once TRBJ2-3 TRBD2 TRBV7-2 TGTGCCAGCAGCTTAGTGAGTCGGGGGGGCCCGGATACGCAGTATTTT CASSLVSRGGPDTQYF
- TRBJ2-1 TRBD2 TRBV24-1 TGTGCCACCAGTGATTCTAGTAGCGGGAACTACAATGAGCAGTTCTTC CATSDSSSGNYNEQFF
once TRBJ2-4 - TRBV7-2 TGTGCCAGCAGCTCCGGACCCGGGGGAAACATTCAGTACTTC CASSSGPGGNIQYF
- TRBJ2-1 - TRBV11-2 TGTGCCAGCAGCTTGCCCACGGGACGATTCAATGAGCAGTTCTTC CASSLPTGRFNEQFF
once TRBJ2-3 - TRBV5-1 TGCGCCAGCAGCTTGTCCAGGGTGAGGGATACGCAGTATTTT CASSLSRVRDTQYF
- TRBJ1-5 - TRBV28 TGTGCCAGCAGTTTAAGCAGAACTTTGGTGGCCCAGCATTTT CASSLSRTLVAQHF
- TRBJ1-1 - TRBV10-3 TGTGCCATCAGCTCACAGGGGAACACTGAAGCTTTCTTT CAISSQGNTEAFF
- TRBJ2-3 - TRBV6-5 TGTGCCAGCAGCAACAGCGTACGTAGCACAGATACGCAGTATTTT CASSNSVRSTDTQYF
- TRBJ1-5 - TRBV5-5 TGTGCCAGCAGCTTGGTAATAGATCAGCCCCAGCATTTT CASSLVIDQPQHF
- TRBJ1-2 - TRBV2 TGTGCCAGCAGTGTTGGACCCGTGATTTACTATGGCTACACCTTC CASSVGPVIYYGYTF
- TRBJ1-5 - TRBV11-3 TGTGCCAGCAGCTTAGGTCCAGCAGGCGGCAATCAGCCCCAGCATTTT CASSLGPAGGNQPQHF